Following are 31 T cell receptor beta chains from one sample sequenced in a study of cytomegalovirus exposure and HLA in healthy donors. With 60 Vbeta and 13 Jbeta primers, the PCR was carried out. Here immunoSEQ multiplex PCR was the method, and the copy in TCRdb shows in-frame clones only, minus some. The sample lists 60,000 to 95,000 clones, around four fifths occurring once. Input material: PBMCs. These receptors all stem from a woman between 35 and 50 years old in good health and CMV-seropositive.

This clone was seen more than once but under ten times. J is TRBJ2-7 and V is TRBV10-1; D gene ambiguous. V was shortened by 3 bases and J by 3 bases, with 9 bases between the two germline ends. This CDR3 is 13 amino acids long. Germline-derived CDR1 and CDR2 are WNHNN and SYGVQD (reference sequence). CDR3 nucleotide sequence: TGCGCCAGCAGTGAATCGTACAGCTACGAGCAGTACTTC. It yields the protein CASSESYSYEQYF.

V usage is TRBV25-1 and J usage is TRBJ1-1, with D possibly being TRBD1 (6 bases). This CDR3 region has 16 residues. Trimming cost V 4 bases and J 2 bases, with 17 bases left between them. Germline V gene sequence: CDR1 MGHDK, CDR2 SYGVNS. The CDR3 is CASSAGSGTFNTEAFF. The CDR3, as DNA: TGTGCCAGCAGTGCAGGATCCGGGACATTTAACACTGAAGCTTTCTTT.

DNA for the CDR3: TGCGCCAGCAGCCCGCGGGGTGAGCGGGAACAAGAGACCCAGTACTTC. Translation gives CASSPRGEREQETQYF. This chain links TRBV5-1 with TRBJ2-5, with 7 bases fitting TRBD2. Germline CDR1 and CDR2: SGHRS and YFSETQ. The CDR3 has 16 amino acids. V trimming: 4 bases; J trimming: 2 bases; junction bases outside the gene matches: 11.

The chain couples TRBV5-1 to TRBJ2-3; 12 positions match TRBD1. The V and J ends lost 4 bases and 8 bases, in that order; junction bases with no gene match: 5. Germline CDR1 and CDR2: SGHRS and YFSETQ. The CDR3 contains 14 residues. Here the CDR3 reads CASSTGTGGVTQYF. The DNA for the CDR3 is TGCGCCAGCAGCACCGGGACAGGGGGCGTTACGCAGTATTTT. Looking up the rest from reference TRBV5-1 and TRBJ2-3 gives the full variable domain: KAGVTQTPRYLIKTRGQQVTLSCSPISGHRSVSWYQQTPGQGLQFLFEYFSETQRNKGNFPGRFSGRQFSNSRSEMNVSTLELGDSALYLCASSTGTGGVTQYFGPGTRLTVL.

This chain joins TRBV7-3 and TRBJ2-1, with TRBD1 matching 8 bases. The CDR3 sequence is 18 residues long. Germline V lookup: CDR1 SGHTA, CDR2 FQGTGA. V gave up 5 bases and J gave up 6 bases; unmatched junction bases: 18. The CDR3 DNA reads as TGTGCCAGCAGCCCCGGGTTGGGGCTCTCCGGGACAGGCAATGAGCAGTTCTTC. It translates to CASSPGLGLSGTGNEQFF.

This rearrangement joins TRBV7-3 to TRBJ2-1; 11 nucleotides line up with TRBD2. This CDR3 region has 17 residues. Germline CDR1 and CDR2: SGHTA and FQGTGA. Unmatched junction bases numbered 9, after V lost 4 bases and J lost 4 bases. CDR3 coding DNA: TGTGCCAGCAGCTCCCCCTCCCTAGCGGGAGGATACAATGAGCAGTTCTTC. Its translation is CASSSPSLAGGYNEQFF.

The chain is built from TRBV29-1 and TRBJ1-2; TRBD1 might be the D (6 bases). Germline V gene lookup returns CDR1 SQVTM and CDR2 ANQGSEA. This CDR3 comprises 12 residues. Trimming removed 7 bases at V and 0 bases at J, with 9 bases between. The CDR3 loop reads CSASGANYGYTF. The CDR3 DNA reads as TGCAGCGCCTCAGGGGCTAACTATGGCTACACCTTC.

This chain connects TRBV4-2 to TRBJ1-4; the match to TRBD1 covers 7 bases. The germline gives CDR1 LGHNA, CDR2 YNFKEQ. V was pared by 3 bases and J by 2 bases, with 3 bases of the junction left unmatched. The CDR3 is 15 amino acids. This chain's CDR3 is CASSQAGGTNEKLFF. The CDR3 region has the DNA TGTGCCAGCAGCCAGGCAGGGGGTACTAATGAAAAACTGTTTTTT.

V usage is TRBV28 and J usage is TRBJ2-3, with D possibly matching TRBD2 (6 bases). The CDR3 sequence is 15 residues long. Trimming removed 6 bases from V and 0 bases from J, with 13 bases in between. Per the germline V gene, CDR1 is MDHEN and CDR2 is SYDVKM. CDR3 DNA: TGTGCCAGCAGCACACCCCGGGGGAGCACAGATACGCAGTATTTT. Translated: CASSTPRGSTDTQYF.

This chain joins TRBV6-1 and TRBJ1-2, with TRBD1 matching 7 bases. Germline V CDR1 and CDR2: MNHNS, SASEGT. The CDR3 extends over 15 amino acids. V was clipped by 1 base and J by 4 bases; unmatched bases: 6. DNA of the CDR3: TGTGCCAGCAGTGAAGGACAGGGAGTGGGCTATGGCTACACCTTC. Translated: CASSEGQGVGYGYTF.

This chain uses TRBV4-3 with TRBJ1-4; 7 nucleotides align to TRBD1. The junction had 5 bases not matched to a gene; V was cut back by 4 bases and J by 3 bases. This CDR3 spans 15 amino acids. From germline, CDR1 is LGHNA and CDR2 YSLEER. The CDR3 spells CASSRQGVANEKLFF. Here the CDR3 DNA reads TGCGCCAGCAGCCGCCAGGGGGTGGCTAATGAAAAACTGTTTTTT.

The gene calls are TRBV5-1 and TRBJ2-5; TRBD1 is a possible D gene (6 bases). V lost 3 bases, J lost 5 bases, and 17 bases lay in between. The germline V gene encodes CDR1 SGHRS and CDR2 YFSETQ. The CDR3 runs to 15 residues. For the CDR3, the DNA is TGCGCCAGCAGCTCGAGCCTCACGAGGGGGGAGACCCAGTACTTC. This codes for CASSSSLTRGETQYF.

The chain uses TRBV28 and TRBJ2-1; 7 nucleotides line up with TRBD1. V was clipped by 6 bases and J by 2 bases; unmatched bases: 4. The CDR3 loop spans 14 amino acids. Germline V gene lookup returns CDR1 MDHEN and CDR2 SYDVKM. Written as DNA, the CDR3 is TGTGCCAGCAGCTCACAGGGGACCTACAATGAGCAGTTCTTC. It translates to CASSSQGTYNEQFF.

The gene calls are TRBV5-4 and TRBJ2-1; weak D call: TRBD2 (5 bases). CDR1 is SGHNT, CDR2 YYREEE, per germline (reference sequence). The CDR3 spans 15 residues. V was cut by 5 bases and J by 5 bases, with 17 bases left in between. DNA of the CDR3: TGTGCCAGCAGGGACGGGATTGTAGAGAACAATGAGCAGTTCTTC. Its protein product is CASRDGIVENNEQFF.

DNA of the CDR3: TGCGCCAGCAGCTTGGGGACAAGGGCCACCGGGGAGCTGTTTTTT. Its protein product is CASSLGTRATGELFF. The V call is TRBV5-1, the J call TRBJ2-2, with D possibly being TRBD1 (5 bases). Germline CDR1 and CDR2: SGHRS and YFSETQ. Trimming cost V 0 bases and J 4 bases, with 10 bases left between them. This CDR3 spans 15 amino acids.

The chain uses TRBV6-6 and TRBJ2-1; 12 positions agree with TRBD2. Trimming at V came to 1 base and at J to 5 bases, leaving 3 bases not matched to a gene. The CDR3 runs 16 residues. The V gene's germline CDR1 is MNHNY and CDR2 SVGAGI (reference sequence). The CDR3: CASSYWTSGVNNEQFF. CDR3 DNA: TGTGCCAGCAGTTACTGGACTAGCGGGGTCAACAATGAGCAGTTCTTC.

The chain carries TRBV28 and TRBJ2-3, with TRBD2 as a possible D gene (6 bases). Germline assignment: CDR1 MDHEN and CDR2 SYDVKM. There are 13 residues in the CDR3. The V and J ends lost 7 bases and 5 bases respectively, with 13 bases between them. The CDR3 protein is CASKIGGGDTQYF. The DNA of the CDR3 is TGTGCCAGCAAAATCGGGGGTGGAGATACGCAGTATTTT.

The V and J genes are TRBV18 and TRBJ2-4; the D is unclear. V shed 2 bases and J shed 0 bases, with 17 bases lying between them. CDR3 length equals 18 residues. Germline-derived CDR1 and CDR2 are KGHSH and LQKENI. The CDR3 DNA reads TGTGCCAGCTCACCAAGGTCGGATAGCAGTCTAGCCAAAAACATTCAGTACTTC. Protein sequence: CASSPRSDSSLAKNIQYF.

The chain carries TRBV4-1 and TRBJ2-6, with D uncertain. The CDR3 has 15 amino acids. Germline CDR1 is MGHRA and CDR2 is YSYEKL. V shed 0 bases and J shed 2 bases, with 5 bases lying between them. CDR3 residues: CASSQDSAGANVLTF. For the CDR3, the DNA is TGCGCCAGCAGCCAAGATAGTGCTGGGGCCAACGTCCTGACTTTC.

The chain links TRBV4-2 to TRBJ2-3, with D perhaps matching TRBD1 (6 bases). Germline V gene lookup returns CDR1 LGHNA and CDR2 YNFKEQ. The V end lost 0 bases, the J end lost 0 bases, and 16 bases lay between the germline ends. The CDR3 is made up of 18 amino acids. CDR3: CASSQDGVRGSSTDTQYF. In DNA, the CDR3 is TGTGCCAGCAGCCAAGACGGGGTGAGGGGGTCTAGCACAGATACGCAGTATTTT.

This CDR3 reads CASSQLSPAGGIDEQFF. In nucleotides, the CDR3 is TGTGCCAGCAGCCAACTCTCCCCAGCGGGGGGTATCGATGAGCAGTTCTTC. This chain connects TRBV4-2 to TRBJ2-1; 9 bases are shared with TRBD2. The CDR3 has 17 amino acids. From germline, CDR1 is LGHNA and CDR2 YNFKEQ. With V trimmed by 2 bases and J by 8 bases, 13 bases remained unmatched.

V is TRBV28 and J is TRBJ1-4, with D unresolved. Trimming pared 2 bases from V and 7 bases from J, leaving 5 bases between. This CDR3 is 12 amino acids long. Germline values: CDR1 MDHEN, CDR2 SYDVKM. Written as DNA, the CDR3 is TGTGCCAGCAGTTTAGAGGTTGAAAAACTGTTTTTT. It is translated as CASSLEVEKLFF.

This sequence joins TRBV5-1 and TRBJ1-1; 7 bases match TRBD1. The germline gives CDR1 SGHRS, CDR2 YFSETQ. V trimming: 4 bases; J trimming: 1 base; junction bases outside the gene matches: 7. The CDR3 is 15 amino acids. CDR3 DNA: TGCGCCAGCAGCCGACAGGGCCCCGAGAACACTGAAGCTTTCTTT. Its translation is CASSRQGPENTEAFF.

This clone occurred a few times. The CDR3 nucleotides are TGTGCCAGCAACCAGGGATCGGTCACCGGGGAGCTGTTTTTT. Translating it yields CASNQGSVTGELFF. The rearrangement joins TRBV28 to TRBJ2-2; TRBD1 might be the D (5 bases). This CDR3 is 14 amino acids long. The V and J ends lost 7 bases and 4 bases respectively, with 13 bases between them. Germline CDR1 reads MDHEN; CDR2 reads SYDVKM.

This chain connects TRBV5-1 to TRBJ2-1; D might be TRBD2 (6 bases). The CDR3 has 15 residues. V was cut by 4 bases and J by 8 bases, with 19 bases left in between. Germline CDR1 SGHRS, CDR2 YFSETQ. CDR3 nucleotide sequence: TGCGCCAGCAGCGCCGGGACTCAAGCTTGGGATGAGCAGTTCTTC. Its translation: CASSAGTQAWDEQFF.

This sequence joins TRBV10-3 and TRBJ1-1; D remains ambiguous. V gave up 3 bases and J gave up 4 bases, with 9 bases separating them. This CDR3 spans 13 amino acids. The germline V gene has CDR1 ENHRY and CDR2 SYGVKD. In DNA form, the CDR3 reads TGTGCCATCAGTGATCACCGGGGCACTGAAGCTTTCTTT. It codes for CAISDHRGTEAFF.

This clone is a singleton in its sample. The genes are TRBV6-5 and TRBJ1-4, with 7 bases aligning to TRBD1. With 6 bases clipped from V and 4 bases from J, the junction kept 5 bases outside the gene matches. Germline V gene sequence: CDR1 MNHEY, CDR2 SVGAGI. CDR3 size: 14 residues. The CDR3 protein is CASRPGQNNEKLFF. The DNA of the CDR3 is TGTGCCAGCAGACCGGGACAGAATAATGAAAAACTGTTTTTT.

The chain recombines TRBV29-1 with TRBJ2-7; 11 nucleotides line up with TRBD1. The V and J ends lost 3 bases and 3 bases, in that order; junction bases with no gene match: 4. CDR3 length equals 14 residues. Germline CDR1 is SQVTM and CDR2 is ANQGSEA. This CDR3 is CSVEGGQGVYEQYF. DNA for the CDR3: TGCAGCGTTGAGGGGGGACAGGGGGTCTACGAGCAGTACTTC.

Comment on this clone: At one boundary the junction diverges from the germline segment, which might be a read error. The chain recombines TRBV5-1 with TRBJ1-2; maybe TRBD1 (6 bases). The length of the CDR3 is 12 residues. Looked up from germline, CDR1 is SGHRS and CDR2 is YFSETQ. This chain's CDR3 is CATSNQGSGYTF. CDR3 bases: TGCGCCACCAGCAATCAGGGGAGTGGCTACACCTTC. The variable domain in full, with the rest retrieved from reference TRBV5-1 and TRBJ1-2, is KAGVTQTPRYLIKTRGQQVTLSCSPISGHRSVSWYQQTPGQGLQFLFEYFSETQRNKGNFPGRFSGRQFSNSRSEMNVSTLELGDSALYLCATSNQGSGYTFGSGTRLTVV.

The rearrangement joins TRBV5-4 to TRBJ1-1; 8 bases match TRBD1. Trimming cost V 4 bases and J 10 bases; bases outside gene matches: 6. The CDR3 is 12 amino acids. Germline CDR1 and CDR2: SGHNT and YYREEE (reference sequence). For the CDR3, the DNA is TGTGCCAGCAGCGACAGGGGTGGAGGAGCTTTCTTT. It translates to CASSDRGGGAFF.

V is TRBV18 and J is TRBJ2-1, with D unclear. Germline-derived CDR1 and CDR2 are KGHSH and LQKENI. V was cut by 2 bases and J by 9 bases, with 20 bases left in between. The CDR3 length is 16 residues. The CDR3 spells CASSPSTNLLRSEQFF. Written as DNA, the CDR3 is TGTGCCAGCTCACCATCGACGAACTTACTTAGGAGTGAGCAGTTCTTC.